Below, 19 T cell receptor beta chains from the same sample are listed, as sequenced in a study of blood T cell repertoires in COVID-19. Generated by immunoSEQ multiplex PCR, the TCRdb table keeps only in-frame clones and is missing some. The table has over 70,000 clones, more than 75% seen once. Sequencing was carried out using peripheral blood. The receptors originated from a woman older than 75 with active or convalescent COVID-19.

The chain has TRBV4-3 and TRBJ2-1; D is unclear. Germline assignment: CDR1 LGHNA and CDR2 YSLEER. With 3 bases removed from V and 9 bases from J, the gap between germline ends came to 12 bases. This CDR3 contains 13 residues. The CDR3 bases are TGCGCCAGCAGCCATGGAGAGGCTCCTGAGCAGTTCTTC. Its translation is CASSHGEAPEQFF.

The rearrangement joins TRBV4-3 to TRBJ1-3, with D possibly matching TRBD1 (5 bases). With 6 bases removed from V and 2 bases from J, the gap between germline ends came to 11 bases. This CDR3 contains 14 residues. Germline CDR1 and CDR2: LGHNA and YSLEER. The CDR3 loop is CASSRGVAGNTIYF. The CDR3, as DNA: TGCGCCAGCAGTCGGGGGGTGGCTGGAAACACCATATATTTT.

The CDR3 bases are TGTGCCAGCAGACCCTGGGGCAGCTATGGCTACACCTTC. Protein product: CASRPWGSYGYTF. This rearrangement joins TRBV6-5 to TRBJ1-2; D may be TRBD1 (5 bases). The CDR3 is 13 amino acids. V shed 6 bases and J shed 4 bases, with 12 bases lying between them. Looked up from germline, CDR1 is MNHEY and CDR2 is SVGAGI.

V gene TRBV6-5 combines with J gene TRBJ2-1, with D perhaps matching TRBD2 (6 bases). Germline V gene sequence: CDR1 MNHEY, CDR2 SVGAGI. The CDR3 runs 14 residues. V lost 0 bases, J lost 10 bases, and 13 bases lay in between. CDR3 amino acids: CASSYSQEGKEQFF. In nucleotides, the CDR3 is TGTGCCAGCAGTTACTCGCAGGAGGGGAAGGAGCAGTTCTTC.

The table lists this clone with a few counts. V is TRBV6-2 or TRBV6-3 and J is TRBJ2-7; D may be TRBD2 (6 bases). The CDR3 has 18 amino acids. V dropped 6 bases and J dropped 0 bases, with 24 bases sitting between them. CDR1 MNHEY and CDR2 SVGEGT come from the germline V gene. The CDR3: CASSSTLGRFLSSYEQYF. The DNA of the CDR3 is TGTGCCAGCAGCTCGACGTTAGGGAGGTTCCTGAGCTCCTACGAGCAGTACTTC.

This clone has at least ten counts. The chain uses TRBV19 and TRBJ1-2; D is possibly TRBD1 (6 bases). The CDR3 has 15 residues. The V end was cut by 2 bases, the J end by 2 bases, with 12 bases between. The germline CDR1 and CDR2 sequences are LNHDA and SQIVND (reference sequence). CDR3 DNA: TGTGCCAGTAGTATAACAGGGCTACAGAACTATGGCTACACCTTC. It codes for CASSITGLQNYGYTF.

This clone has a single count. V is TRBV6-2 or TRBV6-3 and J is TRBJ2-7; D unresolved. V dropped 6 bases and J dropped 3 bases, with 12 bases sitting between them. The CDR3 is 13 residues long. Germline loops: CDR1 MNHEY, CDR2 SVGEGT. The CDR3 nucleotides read TGTGCCAGCAGCCGCCAAGGAGTCTACGAGCAGTACTTC. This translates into CASSRQGVYEQYF.

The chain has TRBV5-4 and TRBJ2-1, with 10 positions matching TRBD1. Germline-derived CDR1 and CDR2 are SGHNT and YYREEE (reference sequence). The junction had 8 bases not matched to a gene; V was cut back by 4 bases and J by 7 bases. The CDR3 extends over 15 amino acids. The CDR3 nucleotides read TGTGCCAGCAGCCCGACAGGGGGCGGAGGGAATGAGCAGTTCTTC. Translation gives CASSPTGGGGNEQFF. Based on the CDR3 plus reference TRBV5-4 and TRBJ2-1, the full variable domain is ETGVTQSPTHLIKTRGQQVTLRCSSQSGHNTVSWYQQALGQGPQFIFQYYREEENGRGNFPPRFSGLQFPNYSSELNVNALELDDSALYLCASSPTGGGGNEQFFGPGTRLTVL.

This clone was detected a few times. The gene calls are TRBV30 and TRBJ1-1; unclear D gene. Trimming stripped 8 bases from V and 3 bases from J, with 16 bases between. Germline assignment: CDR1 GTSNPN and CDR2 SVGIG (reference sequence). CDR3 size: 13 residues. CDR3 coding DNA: TGTGCCGGGTTCGGCTCGAGGGACACTGAAGCTTTCTTT. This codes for CAGFGSRDTEAFF.

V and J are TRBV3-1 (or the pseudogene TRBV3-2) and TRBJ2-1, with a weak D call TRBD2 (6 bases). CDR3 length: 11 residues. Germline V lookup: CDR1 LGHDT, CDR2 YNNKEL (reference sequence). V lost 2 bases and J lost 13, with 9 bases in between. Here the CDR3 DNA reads TGTGCCAGCAGCCAACCGGGACTTCAGTTCTTC. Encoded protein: CASSQPGLQFF.

The CDR3 DNA follows: TGTGCCAGCAGTCTAACTAGCGGGGGTTTTGTCGAGCAGTACTTC. Translated: CASSLTSGGFVEQYF. The rearrangement links TRBV28 to TRBJ2-7; 11 bases map to TRBD2. Germline trimming cut 5 bases from V and 6 bases from J; bases unmatched to any gene: 9. Germline CDR1 and CDR2: MDHEN and SYDVKM. The CDR3 covers 15 residues.

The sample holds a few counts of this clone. The chain's CDR3 is CASSPGTGGKEKLFF. CDR3 DNA sequence: TGTGCCAGCAGCCCGGGGACAGGGGGTAAAGAAAAACTGTTTTTT. V gene TRBV7-2 combines with J gene TRBJ1-4; TRBD1 agrees at 11 bases. This CDR3 is built from 15 residues. J gave up 8 bases and V 5 bases, and 7 bases lay outside the gene matches. The germline V gene encodes CDR1 SGHTA and CDR2 FQGNSA.

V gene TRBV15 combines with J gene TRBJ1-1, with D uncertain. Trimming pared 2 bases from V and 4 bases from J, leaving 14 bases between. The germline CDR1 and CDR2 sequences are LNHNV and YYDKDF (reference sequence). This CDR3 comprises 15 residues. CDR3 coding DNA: TGTGCCACCAGCAGAACCCGGGAGGTGGGCACTGAAGCTTTCTTT. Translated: CATSRTREVGTEAFF. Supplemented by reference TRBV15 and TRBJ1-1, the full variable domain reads DAMVIQNPRYQVTQFGKPVTLSCSQTLNHNVMYWYQQKSSQAPKLLFHYYDKDFNNEADTPDNFQSRRPNTSFCFLDIRSPGLGDTAMYLCATSRTREVGTEAFFGQGTRLTVV.

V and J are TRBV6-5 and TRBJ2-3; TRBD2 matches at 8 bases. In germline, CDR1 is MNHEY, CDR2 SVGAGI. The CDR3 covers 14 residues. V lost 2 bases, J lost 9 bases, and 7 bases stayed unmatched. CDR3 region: CASSYGAGASTQYF. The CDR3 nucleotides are TGTGCCAGCAGTTACGGAGCGGGGGCCTCCACGCAGTATTTT.

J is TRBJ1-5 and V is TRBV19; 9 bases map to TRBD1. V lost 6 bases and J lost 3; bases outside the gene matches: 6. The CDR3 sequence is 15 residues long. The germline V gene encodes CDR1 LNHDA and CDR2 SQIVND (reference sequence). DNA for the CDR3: TGTGCCAGTAGCCTGGGACAGGGATTCAATCAGCCCCAGCATTTT. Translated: CASSLGQGFNQPQHF.

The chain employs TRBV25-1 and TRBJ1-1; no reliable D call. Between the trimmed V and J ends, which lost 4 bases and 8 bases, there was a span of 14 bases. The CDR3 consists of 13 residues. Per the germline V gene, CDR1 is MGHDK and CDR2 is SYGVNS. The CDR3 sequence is CASSGRATGEAFF. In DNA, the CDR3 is TGTGCCAGCAGTGGGCGGGCCACCGGAGAAGCTTTCTTT. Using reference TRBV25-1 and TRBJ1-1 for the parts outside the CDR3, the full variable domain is EADIYQTPRYLVIGTGKKITLECSQTMGHDKMYWYQQDPGMELHLIHYSYGVNSTEKGDLSSESTVSRIRTEHFPLTLESARPSHTSQYLCASSGRATGEAFFGQGTRLTVV.

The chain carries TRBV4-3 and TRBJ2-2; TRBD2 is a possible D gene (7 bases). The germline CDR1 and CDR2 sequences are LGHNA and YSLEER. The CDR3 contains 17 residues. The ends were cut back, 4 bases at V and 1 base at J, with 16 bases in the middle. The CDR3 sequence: CASSPGGGHWNTGELFF. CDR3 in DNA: TGCGCCAGCAGCCCGGGCGGGGGACACTGGAACACCGGGGAGCTGTTTTTT.

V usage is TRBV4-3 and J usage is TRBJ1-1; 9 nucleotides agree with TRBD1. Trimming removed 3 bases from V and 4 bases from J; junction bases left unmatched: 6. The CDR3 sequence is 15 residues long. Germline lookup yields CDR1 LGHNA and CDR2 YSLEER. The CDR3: CASSQNRGLGTEAFF. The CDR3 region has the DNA TGCGCCAGCAGCCAGAACAGGGGGCTGGGCACTGAAGCTTTCTTT.

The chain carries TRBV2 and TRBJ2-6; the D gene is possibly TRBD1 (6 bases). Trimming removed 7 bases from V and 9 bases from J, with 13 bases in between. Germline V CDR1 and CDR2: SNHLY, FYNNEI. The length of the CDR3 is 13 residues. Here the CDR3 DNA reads TGTGCCAGCAAGGGAACAGGGAACAACGTCCTGACTTTC. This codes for CASKGTGNNVLTF.